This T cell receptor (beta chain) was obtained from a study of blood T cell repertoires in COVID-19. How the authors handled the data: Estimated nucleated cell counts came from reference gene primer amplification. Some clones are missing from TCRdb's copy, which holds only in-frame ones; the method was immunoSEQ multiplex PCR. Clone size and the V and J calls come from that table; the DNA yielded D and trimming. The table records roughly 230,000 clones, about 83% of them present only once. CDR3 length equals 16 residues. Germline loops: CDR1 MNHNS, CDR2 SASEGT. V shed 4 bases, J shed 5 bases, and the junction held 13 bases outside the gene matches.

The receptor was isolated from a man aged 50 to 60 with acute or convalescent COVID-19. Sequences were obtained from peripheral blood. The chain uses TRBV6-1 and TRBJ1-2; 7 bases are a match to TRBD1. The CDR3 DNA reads TGTGCCAGCAGTGCTAAAACGGACAGGAGTTCTTATGGCTACACCTTC. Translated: CASSAKTDRSSYGYTF.